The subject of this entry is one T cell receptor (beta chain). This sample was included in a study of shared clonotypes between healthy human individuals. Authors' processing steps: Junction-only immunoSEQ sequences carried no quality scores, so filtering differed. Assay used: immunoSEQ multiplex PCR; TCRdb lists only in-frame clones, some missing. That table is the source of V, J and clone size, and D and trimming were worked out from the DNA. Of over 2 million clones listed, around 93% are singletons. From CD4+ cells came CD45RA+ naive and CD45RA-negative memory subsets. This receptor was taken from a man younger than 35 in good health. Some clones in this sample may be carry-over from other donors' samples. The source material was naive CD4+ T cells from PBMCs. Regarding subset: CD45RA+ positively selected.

This CDR3 reads CASSPPGQGGGTGELFF. CDR3 coding DNA: TGTGCCAGCTCACCACCGGGACAGGGTGGTGGCACCGGGGAGCTGTTTTTT. The chain joins TRBV18 to TRBJ2-2, with TRBD1 identical over 9 bases. Trimming cost V 0 bases and J 4 bases; bases outside gene matches: 6. Germline CDR1 is KGHSH and CDR2 is LQKENI. This CDR3 has 17 amino acids.